This T cell receptor (beta chain) was retrieved from a study of patients and donors after allogeneic stem cell transplantation (TCRdb year 2020). The library was generated by RT-PCR. TCRdb records NextSeq 550 as the sequencer. TCRdb itself trimmed the public reads at Q25 with fastp, ran MiXCR and retained productive beta chains. Entries that share a CDR3 protein sequence are merged under the most common genes and DNA. Across this sample there are about 150,000 distinct CDR3 sequences, with over 35% seen only once. The ten largest clones add up to roughly 50% of the sample. Details on this clonotype: Its specific antigen is unknown. Base qualities are missing; no much larger clone stands one base away.

Trimming accounts for 3 bases at V and 2 bases at J, while the number of junction bases matched to no gene is 6. CDR1 SEHNR and CDR2 FQNEAQ were looked up in the germline V gene (reference sequence). The cysteine opens and the phenylalanine closes a CDR3 of 15 amino acids. Solely the CDR3 DNA is kept, with 45 bases framed from the first base. The sequencing sample was made of blood, either unsorted or a sorted T cell fraction (not recorded which). The chain joins TRBV7-9 to TRBJ2-5, and 7 junctional nucleotides match TRBD2. The TCR comes from a human donor who was either an allogeneic HSCT recipient or a stem cell or donor lymphocyte infusion donor (not recorded which). It is not recorded whose cells these are; they may come from a transplant donor. The nucleotides read TGTGCCAGCAGCTTTCGGCGGGGGAGTCAAGAGACCCAGTACTTC. Translated, it gives CASSFRRGSQETQYF.